This T cell receptor beta chain derives from a study of cytomegalovirus exposure and HLA in healthy donors. Germline CDR1 is SQVTM and CDR2 is ANQGSEA. CDR3 length: 13 residues. With 4 bases removed from V and 8 bases from J, the gap between germline ends came to 15 bases. PCR used 60 Vbeta primers and 13 Jbeta primers. Sequenced by immunoSEQ multiplex PCR; TCRdb stores in-frame clones only, minus some. The sample includes tens of thousands of clones, roughly 80% of them seen just once. This TCR came from a girl aged 2-10 years in good health and CMV-seropositive. The chain carries TRBV29-1 and TRBJ2-4; weak D call: TRBD2 (5 bases). Sequenced: PBMCs. The CDR3 nucleotides are TGCAGCGTTGGGGTGGCGGGTAGGGACATTCAGTACTTC. It translates to CSVGVAGRDIQYF.